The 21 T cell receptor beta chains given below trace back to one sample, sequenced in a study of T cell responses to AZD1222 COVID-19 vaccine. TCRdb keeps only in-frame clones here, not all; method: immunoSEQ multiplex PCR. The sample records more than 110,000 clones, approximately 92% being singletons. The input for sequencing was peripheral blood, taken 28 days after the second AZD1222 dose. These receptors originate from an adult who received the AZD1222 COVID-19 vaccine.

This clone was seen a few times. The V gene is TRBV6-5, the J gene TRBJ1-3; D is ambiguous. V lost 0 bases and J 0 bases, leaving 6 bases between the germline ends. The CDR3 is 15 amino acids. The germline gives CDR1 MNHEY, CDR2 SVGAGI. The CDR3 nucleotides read TGTGCCAGCAGTTACTCGGCCGACTCTGGAAACACCATATATTTT. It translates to CASSYSADSGNTIYF.

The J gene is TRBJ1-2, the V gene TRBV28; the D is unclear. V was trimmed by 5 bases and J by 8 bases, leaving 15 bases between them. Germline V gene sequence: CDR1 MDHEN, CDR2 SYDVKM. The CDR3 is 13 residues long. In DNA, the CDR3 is TGTGCCAGCAGTCCCTACATAGACCGGGGCTACACCTTC. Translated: CASSPYIDRGYTF.

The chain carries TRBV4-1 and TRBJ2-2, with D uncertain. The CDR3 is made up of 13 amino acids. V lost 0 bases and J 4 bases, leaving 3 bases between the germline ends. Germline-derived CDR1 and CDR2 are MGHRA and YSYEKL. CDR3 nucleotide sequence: TGCGCCAGCAGCCAAGATTCCACCGGGGAGCTGTTTTTT. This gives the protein CASSQDSTGELFF.

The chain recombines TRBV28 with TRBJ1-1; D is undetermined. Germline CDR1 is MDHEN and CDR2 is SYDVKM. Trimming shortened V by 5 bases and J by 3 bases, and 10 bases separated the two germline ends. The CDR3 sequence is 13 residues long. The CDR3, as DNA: TGTGCCAGCAGTCCGTCCGGGTACACTGAAGCTTTCTTT. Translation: CASSPSGYTEAFF.

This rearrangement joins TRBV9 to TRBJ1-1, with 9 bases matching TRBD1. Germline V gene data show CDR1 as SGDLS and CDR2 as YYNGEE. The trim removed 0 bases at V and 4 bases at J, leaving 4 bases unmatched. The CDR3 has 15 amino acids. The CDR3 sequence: CASSVEGTGRTEAFF. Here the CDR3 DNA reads TGTGCCAGCAGCGTAGAGGGGACAGGGCGCACTGAAGCTTTCTTT.

CDR3 coding DNA: TGTGCCAGCAGCCCCAGGGGGGGGGTTGATTATGGCTACACCTTC. Translating gives CASSPRGGVDYGYTF. V usage is TRBV9 and J usage is TRBJ1-2; 7 nucleotides match TRBD1. The CDR3 contains 15 residues. Germline CDR1 reads SGDLS; CDR2 reads YYNGEE. Germline trimming cut 4 bases from V and 5 bases from J; bases unmatched to any gene: 11.

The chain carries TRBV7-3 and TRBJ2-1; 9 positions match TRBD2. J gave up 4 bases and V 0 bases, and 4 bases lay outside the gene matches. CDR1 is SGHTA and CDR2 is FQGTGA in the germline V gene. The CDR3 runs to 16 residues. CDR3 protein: CASSLTLAGGYNEQFF. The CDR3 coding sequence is TGTGCCAGCAGCTTAACGTTGGCGGGAGGGTACAATGAGCAGTTCTTC.

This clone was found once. CDR3 residues: CASSPDRERDQPQHF. CDR3 nucleotides: TGTGCCAGCAGCCCAGACAGGGAGCGCGATCAGCCCCAGCATTTT. The rearrangement joins TRBV28 to TRBJ1-5; TRBD1 agrees at 7 bases. The junction had 10 bases not matched to a gene; V was cut back by 6 bases and J by 5 bases. There are 15 residues in the CDR3. CDR1 and CDR2 (germline): MDHEN, SYDVKM.

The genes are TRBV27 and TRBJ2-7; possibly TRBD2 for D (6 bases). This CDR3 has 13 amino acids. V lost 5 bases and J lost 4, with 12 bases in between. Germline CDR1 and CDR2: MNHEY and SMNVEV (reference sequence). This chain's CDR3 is CASSLKTSYEQYF. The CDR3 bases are TGTGCCAGCAGTCTCAAGACTAGTTACGAGCAGTACTTC.

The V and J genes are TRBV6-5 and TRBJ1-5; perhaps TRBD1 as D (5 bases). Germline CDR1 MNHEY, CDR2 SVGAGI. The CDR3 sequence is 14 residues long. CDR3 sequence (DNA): TGTGCGAGTAGATCCGGGGGGAATAATCAGCCCCAGCATTTT. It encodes CASRSGGNNQPQHF.

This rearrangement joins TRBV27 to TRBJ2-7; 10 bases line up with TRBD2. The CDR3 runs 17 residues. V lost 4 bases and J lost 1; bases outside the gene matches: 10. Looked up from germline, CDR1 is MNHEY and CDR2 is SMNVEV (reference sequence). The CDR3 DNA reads TGTGCCAGCAGTTCCCTAGCGGGAGAGATTCTGTCCTACGAGCAGTACTTC. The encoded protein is CASSSLAGEILSYEQYF.

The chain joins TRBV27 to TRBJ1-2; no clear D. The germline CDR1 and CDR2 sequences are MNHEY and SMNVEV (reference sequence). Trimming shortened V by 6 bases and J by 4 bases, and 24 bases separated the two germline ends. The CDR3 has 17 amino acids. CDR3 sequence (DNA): TGTGCCAGCAGACGCTATGGCTCCGAAGGTGCCACCTATGGCTACACCTTC. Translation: CASRRYGSEGATYGYTF.

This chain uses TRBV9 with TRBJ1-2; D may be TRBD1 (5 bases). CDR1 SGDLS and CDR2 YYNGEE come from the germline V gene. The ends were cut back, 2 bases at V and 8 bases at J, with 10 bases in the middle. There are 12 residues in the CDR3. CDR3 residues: CASSVEGRGYTF. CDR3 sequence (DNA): TGTGCCAGCAGCGTGGAGGGGCGCGGCTACACCTTC.

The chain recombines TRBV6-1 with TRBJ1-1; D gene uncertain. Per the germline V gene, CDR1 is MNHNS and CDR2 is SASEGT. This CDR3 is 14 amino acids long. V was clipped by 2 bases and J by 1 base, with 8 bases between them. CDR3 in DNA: TGTGCCAGCAGTGAAACGGGTGAGAACACTGAAGCTTTCTTT. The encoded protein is CASSETGENTEAFF.

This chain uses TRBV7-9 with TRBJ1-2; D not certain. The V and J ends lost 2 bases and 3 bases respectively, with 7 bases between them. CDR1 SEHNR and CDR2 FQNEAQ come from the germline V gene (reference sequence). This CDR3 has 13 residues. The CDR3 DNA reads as TGTGCCAGCAGCTTAAACCGGTACTATGGCTACACCTTC. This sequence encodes CASSLNRYYGYTF.

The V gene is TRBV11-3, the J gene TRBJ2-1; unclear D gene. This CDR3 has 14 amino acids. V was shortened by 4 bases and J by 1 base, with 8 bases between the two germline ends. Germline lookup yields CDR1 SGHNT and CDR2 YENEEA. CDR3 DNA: TGTGCCAGCAGCTCCGGATTATCCTACAATGAGCAGTTCTTC. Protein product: CASSSGLSYNEQFF.

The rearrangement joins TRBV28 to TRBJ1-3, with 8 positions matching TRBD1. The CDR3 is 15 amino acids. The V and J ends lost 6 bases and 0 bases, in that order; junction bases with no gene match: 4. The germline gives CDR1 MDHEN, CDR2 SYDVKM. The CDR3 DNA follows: TGTGCCAGCAGCCTAACAGGGGGCTCTGGAAACACCATATATTTT. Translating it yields CASSLTGGSGNTIYF. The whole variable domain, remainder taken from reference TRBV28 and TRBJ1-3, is DVKVTQSSRYLVKRTGEKVFLECVQDMDHENMFWYRQDPGLGLRLIYFSYDVKMKEKGDIPEGYSVSREKKERFSLILESASTNQTSMYLCASSLTGGSGNTIYFGEGSWLTVV.

The CDR3 DNA reads as TGCGCCAGCAGCTTGGCAGTTGCGAACACCGGGGAGCTGTTTTTT. Its protein product is CASSLAVANTGELFF. This chain connects TRBV5-1 to TRBJ2-2; D not resolved. The CDR3 has 15 residues. Germline lookup yields CDR1 SGHRS and CDR2 YFSETQ. V gave up 0 bases and J gave up 0 bases, with 6 bases separating them. Using reference TRBV5-1 and TRBJ2-2 for the parts outside the CDR3, the full variable domain is KAGVTQTPRYLIKTRGQQVTLSCSPISGHRSVSWYQQTPGQGLQFLFEYFSETQRNKGNFPGRFSGRQFSNSRSEMNVSTLELGDSALYLCASSLAVANTGELFFGEGSRLTVL.

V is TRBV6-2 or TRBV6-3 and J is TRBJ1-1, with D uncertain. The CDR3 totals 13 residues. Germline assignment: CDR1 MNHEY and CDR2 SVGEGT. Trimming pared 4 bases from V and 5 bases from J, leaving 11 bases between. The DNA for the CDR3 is TGTGCCAGCAGTTTCGGCGATCGGACTGAAGCTTTCTTT. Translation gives CASSFGDRTEAFF.

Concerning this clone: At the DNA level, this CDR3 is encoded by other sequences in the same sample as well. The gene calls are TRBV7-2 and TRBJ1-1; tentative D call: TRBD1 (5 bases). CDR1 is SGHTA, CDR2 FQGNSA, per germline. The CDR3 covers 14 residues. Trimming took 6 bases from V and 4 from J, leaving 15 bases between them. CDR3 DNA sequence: TGTGCCAGCAGTCTGAGTGGGGGTGGCACTGAAGCTTTCTTT. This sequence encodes CASSLSGGGTEAFF.

The CDR3 DNA reads as TGTGCCACCGGGACTAGCGGGAGGAGCCATGAGCAGTTCTTC. Protein sequence: CATGTSGRSHEQFF. The chain is built from TRBV24-1 and TRBJ2-1; TRBD2 matches 15 bases. The CDR3 covers 14 residues. With V trimmed by 9 bases and J by 8 bases, 4 bases remained unmatched. CDR1 and CDR2 from the germline V gene are KGHDR and SFDVKD.